The 10 T cell receptor delta chains given below trace back to one sample, sequenced in a study of gamma-delta chains in newborns, infants, children. TCRdb re-called clones from the reads using CATT. The table lists about 5,400 delta-chain clones, around 18% of them singletons. Sequencing was carried out using blood. These receptors all come from a child who was a newborn, infant or young child, either healthy, febrile or measles-vaccinated (not recorded which).

In regard to this clone: There is a difference at residue 3 between the TCRdb protein and the DNA translation, so the protein given here was translated from the DNA. V is TRDV2 and J is TRDJ2, with a tentative D call TRDD3 (5 bases). CDR1 and CDR2 (germline): GEAIGNYY, EKD. The CDR3 is 15 residues long. The CDR3 bases are TGTGCCCGTGACACGCTGGGTCCATTGACAGCACAACTCTTCTTT. This translates into CARDTLGPLTAQLFF.

Concerning this clone itself: A junction boundary mismatches the germline segment, possibly from a read error. This sample also contains other DNA sequences that code for the same CDR3. The chain employs TRDV2 and TRDJ3, with TRDD3 matching over 8 bases. Per germline, CDR1 GEAIGNYY and CDR2 EKD. The CDR3 is made up of 22 amino acids. The CDR3 DNA sequence: TGTGCCTGCGACACTGGGGATACCATGAACTCCCTCAGCTCCTGGGACACCCGACAGATGTTTTTC. Amino acids: CACDTGDTMNSLSSWDTRQMFF.

As regards this clone: A much larger clone lies a single base off, so this may be a read error. The J gene is given as TRDJ1, and the V gene is not called; TRDD3, as called in the table, went unchecked against the DNA. The CDR3 contains 23 residues. The chain's CDR3 is CALGELPPPAYDTPGPHTDKLIF. CDR3 in DNA: TGTGCTCTTGGGGAACTCCCCCCTCCTGCCTACGATACGCCAGGTCCGCACACCGATAAACTCATCTTT.

This clone showed up just a few times. The gene calls are TRDV2 and TRDJ1; 10 bases are a match to TRDD3. The CDR3 runs 18 residues. CDR1 and CDR2 from the germline V gene are GEAIGNYY and EKD. V was pared by 0 bases and J by 4 bases, with 13 bases of the junction left unmatched. The CDR3 sequence: CACDTVSKTGGLLDKLIF. The CDR3 nucleotides read TGTGCCTGTGACACCGTTTCCAAAACTGGGGGATTACTCGATAAACTCATCTTT.

Note on this clone: A read error is likely here: a far larger clone is one base away. No V gene call is available, although the J gene is TRDJ1; no DNA check was done on the table's D call, TRDD3. The CDR3 runs 18 residues. CDR3 bases: TGTGCTCTTGGGTTCCGTGGCATCTGGGGTATACGGGGCGATAAACTCATCTTT. Amino acids: CALGFRGIWGIRGDKLIF.

For this clone: The sample contains more than one DNA sequence encoding this CDR3. The V gene is TRDV2, the J gene TRDJ3, with 11 bases aligning to TRDD3. Unmatched junction bases numbered 6, after V lost 3 bases and J lost 0 bases. Germline CDR1 GEAIGNYY, CDR2 EKD. The CDR3 loop spans 19 amino acids. The CDR3 bases are TGTGCCTGTGACCTAGTACTGGGGGATAGCTCCTGGGACACCCGACAGATGTTTTTC. Translating it yields CACDLVLGDSSWDTRQMFF.

This clone was picked up a small number of times. The chain joins TRDV2 to TRDJ1; the match to TRDD3 covers 7 bases. Germline loops: CDR1 GEAIGNYY, CDR2 EKD. The CDR3 covers 23 residues. With 3 bases clipped from V and 0 bases from J, the junction kept 30 bases outside the gene matches. The CDR3 DNA reads as TGTGCCTGTGACCCTTTACTGGGGACCGTACCCACAGGGGGAAAAAAATACACCGATAAACTCATCTTT. This translates into CACDPLLGTVPTGGKKYTDKLIF.

The rearrangement joins TRDV1 to TRDJ1, with TRDD2 identical over 9 bases. The J gene was not available in TCRdb and was assigned here by matching the DNA to germline segments. V dropped 4 bases and J dropped 8; count of bases not matched to a gene: 32. The germline CDR1 and CDR2 sequences are TSWWSYY and QGS. The CDR3 has 22 residues. CDR3 coding DNA: TGTGCTCTTGGGGTCATCCTTCCTACGATGAACGTGGGTATCGGAGCCCCCGCAAAACTCATCTTT. Translated: CALGVILPTMNVGIGAPAKLIF.

A remark on this clone: The junction departs from germline at one end; a sequencing error may be responsible. V gene TRDV2 combines with J gene TRDJ3; 8 bases are shared with TRDD3. Here the J gene came from matching the DNA to germline, since TCRdb omits it. Germline V gene sequence: CDR1 GEAIGNYY, CDR2 EKD. This CDR3 spans 23 amino acids. In DNA form, the CDR3 reads TGTGCCTGTGACACCGTGGTTCGTACTGGGGGGTCTGTCGGCTCCTGGGACGCCCGACAGATGTTTTTC. Its protein is CACDTVVRTGGSVGSWDARQMFF.

In this sample, this clone is medium-sized. The chain joins TRDV2 to TRDJ2; 13 bases line up with TRDD3. From germline, CDR1 is GEAIGNYY and CDR2 EKD. The CDR3 is 18 amino acids. V shed 3 bases and J 1 base; nucleotides not matched to a gene: 7. The CDR3 DNA is TGTGCCTGTGACCCAATTACTGGGGGATACGGTTTGACAGCACAACTCTTCTTT. It encodes CACDPITGGYGLTAQLFF.